This T cell receptor (beta chain) originates from a study of shared clonotypes between healthy human individuals. Whole-study results and caveats: A limitation of the genetic and exposure-history diversity represented arose from few donors.

The V end lost 3 bases, the J end lost 4 bases, and 9 bases lay between the germline ends. The CDR3 is made up of 13 amino acids. Germline CDR1 is KGHSH and CDR2 is LQKENI. Profiling relied on immunoSEQ multiplex PCR, and the TCRdb table lists in-frame clones only, not all of them. The table lists roughly 2.5 million clones, more than 90% of them singletons. A remark on this clone: Its target is not known. Other nucleotide sequences from this sample produce the same CDR3.

The TCR originated in a man aged 18 to 30 in good health. The specimen sequenced was naive CD4+ T cells sorted from blood. This sample's subset: CD45RA+ positively selected. The genes are TRBV18 and TRBJ2-5; no clear D. CDR3 loop: CASSPSGRETQYF. The CDR3 DNA reads as TGTGCCAGCTCACCTTCCGGGCGAGAGACCCAGTACTTC.